A single sample is the source of the 30 T cell receptor beta chains below, sequenced in a study of cytomegalovirus exposure and HLA in healthy donors. PCR used 60 Vbeta primers and 13 Jbeta primers. Some clones are missing from TCRdb's copy, which holds only in-frame ones; the method was immunoSEQ multiplex PCR. The sample includes about 120,000 clones, 70% to 80% seen only once; the top ten take 2% to 2.5%. Sequenced input: PBMCs. These TCRs come from a human donor in good health.

This clone came up a few times. The gene calls are TRBV6-5 and TRBJ2-5, with 7 bases identical to TRBD2. Losses at the gene ends were 11 bases for V and 5 bases for J; bases not matched to a gene: 2. There are 10 residues in the CDR3. Germline CDR1 reads MNHEY; CDR2 reads SVGAGI. In DNA form, the CDR3 reads TGTGCCGCCGGGAGGGAGACCCAGTACTTC. Protein product: CAAGRETQYF.

The rearrangement links TRBV28 to TRBJ2-7, with 7 bases aligning to TRBD1. Germline lookup yields CDR1 MDHEN and CDR2 SYDVKM. The CDR3 sequence is 15 residues long. The junction had 13 bases not matched to a gene; V was cut back by 7 bases and J by 4 bases. CDR3 DNA sequence: TGTGCCAGCAACCCGATTGACAGGGCCCGGTACGAGCAGTACTTC. This encodes CASNPIDRARYEQYF.

This chain links TRBV28 with TRBJ1-2; tentatively, D is TRBD1 (5 bases). The CDR3 has 16 amino acids. V shed 3 bases and J shed 4 bases, with 18 bases lying between them. Germline V gene data show CDR1 as MDHEN and CDR2 as SYDVKM. The chain's CDR3 is CASSLGPLGSSYGYTF. CDR3 coding DNA: TGTGCCAGCAGTTTGGGGCCCCTGGGCAGCTCCTATGGCTACACCTTC.

In this sample, this clone turned up once. The V and J genes are TRBV7-8 and TRBJ2-5, with a weak D call TRBD1 (5 bases). V was trimmed by 4 bases and J by 4 bases, leaving 16 bases between them. Germline CDR1 is SGHVS and CDR2 is FQNEAQ. The CDR3 extends over 15 amino acids. This CDR3 reads CASSSLRSQGETQYF. The CDR3 bases are TGTGCCAGCAGCTCCCTTAGGAGCCAGGGAGAGACCCAGTACTTC.

The CDR3 spells CASSSTGTGSFSYEQYF. CDR3 bases: TGTGCCAGCTCATCGACCGGGACAGGATCCTTCTCCTACGAGCAGTACTTC. This chain links TRBV18 with TRBJ2-7, with 8 bases lining up with TRBD1. This CDR3 is 17 amino acids long. The V and J ends lost 5 bases and 0 bases, in that order; junction bases with no gene match: 12. Germline lookup yields CDR1 KGHSH and CDR2 LQKENI.

The chain has TRBV30 and TRBJ1-1; no clear D gene. The CDR3 spans 15 residues. Germline assignment: CDR1 GTSNPN and CDR2 SVGIG (reference sequence). V was clipped by 2 bases and J by 1 base, with 14 bases between them. The CDR3 nucleotides read TGTGCCTGGAGTCCGATTAGGAGGTCGAACACTGAAGCTTTCTTT. Protein product: CAWSPIRRSNTEAFF.

The chain employs TRBV19 and TRBJ2-1; TRBD1 aligns across 9 bases. Germline V gives CDR1 LNHDA, CDR2 SQIVND (reference sequence). The CDR3 is made up of 15 amino acids. V shed 3 bases and J 5 bases; nucleotides not matched to a gene: 5. The CDR3 loop reads CASSIRDRVHNEQFF. In DNA, the CDR3 is TGTGCCAGTAGTATCCGGGACAGGGTCCACAATGAGCAGTTCTTC.

The CDR3 is CASRDLRGRNEKLFF. The CDR3 DNA sequence: TGTGCCAGCAGGGATCTAAGGGGGCGTAATGAAAAACTGTTTTTT. The J gene is TRBJ1-4, the V gene TRBV2; TRBD1 agrees at 7 bases. Unmatched junction bases numbered 8, after V lost 6 bases and J lost 4 bases. CDR1 and CDR2 (germline): SNHLY, FYNNEI. The CDR3 consists of 15 residues. Combining the CDR3 with reference TRBV2 and TRBJ1-4 gives the whole variable domain EPEVTQTPSHQVTQMGQEVILRCVPISNHLYFYWYRQILGQKVEFLVSFYNNEISEKSEIFDDQFSVERPDGSNFTLKIRSTKLEDSAMYFCASRDLRGRNEKLFFGSGTQLSVL.

The chain uses TRBV25-1 and TRBJ2-7; 10 bases line up with TRBD1. V lost 3 bases to trimming and J lost 5 bases; unmatched junction nucleotides: 10. The V gene's germline CDR1 is MGHDK and CDR2 SYGVNS. The CDR3 covers 16 residues. Written as DNA, the CDR3 is TGTGCCAGCAGTGATTGGGGGGGACAGGGGAGCGACGAGCAGTACTTC. Translating it yields CASSDWGGQGSDEQYF.

The chain employs TRBV27 and TRBJ2-3, with 8 bases fitting TRBD2. The CDR3 consists of 14 residues. Germline V gives CDR1 MNHEY, CDR2 SMNVEV (reference sequence). V dropped 5 bases and J dropped 3; count of bases not matched to a gene: 4. Here the CDR3 reads CASSPGLATDTQYF. CDR3 nucleotides: TGTGCCAGCAGTCCTGGACTAGCAACAGATACGCAGTATTTT.

This clone was detected only a few times. Lacking the conserved final phenylalanine or tryptophan, this CDR3 likely reflects a read error. The chain is built from TRBV30 and TRBJ2-7; tentatively, D is TRBD1 or TRBD2 (5 bases each). The V and J ends lost 2 bases and 3 bases respectively, with 17 bases between them. Per germline, CDR1 GTSNPN and CDR2 SVGIG (reference sequence). This CDR3 has 15 residues. The DNA of the CDR3 is TGTGCCTGGAGTATCCCTGCGGGTGGGGGCTACGAGCAGTACCTC. Its protein product is CAWSIPAGGGYEQYL.

V and J are TRBV28 and TRBJ1-5, with TRBD1 matching 10 bases. V lost 4 bases and J lost 3; bases outside the gene matches: 6. Germline V gene data show CDR1 as MDHEN and CDR2 as SYDVKM. This CDR3 contains 16 residues. The CDR3 coding sequence is TGTGCCAGCAGTTCTCCCGGGACAGGGGTCAATCAGCCCCAGCATTTT. This translates into CASSSPGTGVNQPQHF.

J is TRBJ1-1 and V is TRBV7-2, with 8 positions matching TRBD1. Germline CDR1 is SGHTA and CDR2 is FQGNSA. Trimming took 5 bases from V and 10 from J; bases not matched to a gene: 27. The CDR3 runs to 19 residues. As DNA, the CDR3 is TGTGCCAGCAGCCAAGCGAGGATCGGACAGGGTATCGGGGTGTTGGGAGCTTTCTTT. Protein product: CASSQARIGQGIGVLGAFF.

The V gene is TRBV11-3, the J gene TRBJ2-7; 7 bases fit TRBD1. V lost 5 bases, J lost 3 bases, and 10 bases stayed unmatched. CDR1 and CDR2 from the germline V gene are SGHNT and YENEEA. The CDR3 consists of 15 residues. In nucleotides, the CDR3 is TGTGCCAGCAGCGCTTCCGGGACAGCCGACTACGAGCAGTACTTC. Its protein is CASSASGTADYEQYF.

This clone has only a few counts. The chain has TRBV9 and TRBJ2-1; the D is unclear. Trimming removed 0 bases from V and 4 bases from J, with 8 bases in between. Looked up from germline, CDR1 is SGDLS and CDR2 is YYNGEE. This CDR3 is 14 amino acids long. Here the CDR3 reads CASSVGGAYNEQFF. The CDR3 bases are TGTGCCAGCAGCGTAGGCGGTGCTTACAATGAGCAGTTCTTC.

The chain recombines TRBV18 with TRBJ2-3; the match to TRBD2 covers 10 bases. CDR3 length: 17 amino acids. Germline CDR1 reads KGHSH; CDR2 reads LQKENI. Germline trimming cut 3 bases from V and 6 bases from J; bases unmatched to any gene: 12. CDR3 residues: CASSPVRERGGRDTQYF. CDR3 nucleotide sequence: TGTGCCAGCTCACCCGTCCGCGAGCGGGGGGGCCGTGATACGCAGTATTTT.

The chain couples TRBV2 to TRBJ2-5; 8 positions match TRBD1. The germline gives CDR1 SNHLY, CDR2 FYNNEI. V lost 7 bases, J lost 3 bases, and 13 bases stayed unmatched. This CDR3 contains 16 residues. Written as DNA, the CDR3 is TGTGCCAGCATGAAGGGGACAGGATTATGGGAAGAGACCCAGTACTTC. It is translated as CASMKGTGLWEETQYF.

This rearrangement joins TRBV28 to TRBJ1-5; D is unclear. Trimming removed 2 bases from V and 7 bases from J, with 12 bases in between. CDR3 length equals 14 residues. Germline assignment: CDR1 MDHEN and CDR2 SYDVKM. The CDR3 loop reads CASSLGGGRQPQHF. CDR3 in DNA: TGTGCCAGCAGTTTAGGAGGAGGAAGGCAGCCCCAGCATTTT.

This chain links TRBV4-3 with TRBJ1-2; the D is unclear. CDR1 is LGHNA and CDR2 is YSLEER in the germline V gene. Trimming removed 0 bases from V and 8 bases from J, with 10 bases in between. This CDR3 has 13 amino acids. The CDR3 sequence: CASSQDRVGGYTF. CDR3 DNA: TGCGCCAGCAGCCAAGATCGGGTCGGCGGCTACACCTTC.

The genes are TRBV5-1 and TRBJ2-7; 7 bases are shared with TRBD2. Trimming cost V 5 bases and J 3 bases; bases outside gene matches: 8. Germline-derived CDR1 and CDR2 are SGHRS and YFSETQ. This CDR3 spans 14 amino acids. Here the CDR3 DNA reads TGCGCCAGCAGGGAGCGGGAAGGGCACTACGAGCAGTACTTC. Translating gives CASREREGHYEQYF.

The CDR3 spells CASSNRGSYEQYF. In nucleotides, the CDR3 is TGTGCCAGTAGTAACAGGGGCTCCTACGAGCAGTACTTC. The J gene is TRBJ2-7, the V gene TRBV19, with 7 nucleotides matching TRBD1. Germline V gene data show CDR1 as LNHDA and CDR2 as SQIVND (reference sequence). CDR3 length: 13 amino acids. V lost 4 bases, J lost 0 bases, and 0 bases stayed unmatched.

The chain is built from TRBV15 and TRBJ1-2; 8 nucleotides line up with TRBD1. V lost 3 bases to trimming and J lost 5 bases; unmatched junction nucleotides: 5. The CDR3 runs 14 residues. Per the germline V gene, CDR1 is LNHNV and CDR2 is YYDKDF (reference sequence). The CDR3 DNA is TGTGCCACCAGCAGTGGCGGGACAGGTTATGGCTACACCTTC. It encodes CATSSGGTGYGYTF.

The chain couples TRBV29-1 to TRBJ1-2, with D unclear. The CDR3 is 14 residues long. Looked up from germline, CDR1 is SQVTM and CDR2 is ANQGSEA. V lost 4 bases and J lost 3, with 15 bases in between. CDR3 nucleotides: TGCAGCGTTGGACGCACGGACGGGGACTATGGCTACACCTTC. This gives the protein CSVGRTDGDYGYTF.

The chain links TRBV9 to TRBJ2-3; 8 positions match TRBD2. This CDR3 is built from 15 residues. Germline CDR1 SGDLS, CDR2 YYNGEE. V shed 3 bases, J shed 2 bases, and the junction held 5 bases outside the gene matches. The CDR3 nucleotides read TGTGCCAGCAGCGCCCCGGGACTAGACACAGATACGCAGTATTTT. This translates into CASSAPGLDTDTQYF. Based on the CDR3 plus reference TRBV9 and TRBJ2-3, the full variable domain is DSGVTQTPKHLITATGQRVTLRCSPRSGDLSVYWYQQSLDQGLQFLIQYYNGEERAKGNILERFSAQQFPDLHSELNLSSLELGDSALYFCASSAPGLDTDTQYFGPGTRLTVL.

The rearrangement uses TRBV11-2 and TRBJ1-1, with unresolved D. Germline loops: CDR1 SGHAT, CDR2 FQNNGV. CDR3 length: 13 amino acids. V was clipped by 4 bases and J by 0 bases, with 6 bases between them. The CDR3 nucleotides are TGTGCCAGCAGCTCCTCGTTGAACACTGAAGCTTTCTTT. It codes for CASSSSLNTEAFF. Looking up the rest from reference TRBV11-2 and TRBJ1-1 gives the full variable domain: EAGVAQSPRYKIIEKRQSVAFWCNPISGHATLYWYQQILGQGPKLLIQFQNNGVVDDSQLPKDRFSAERLKGVDSTLKIQPAKLEDSAVYLCASSSSLNTEAFFGQGTRLTVV.

This chain links TRBV29-1 with TRBJ2-1; no clear D gene. V was shortened by 3 bases and J by 4 bases, with 10 bases between the two germline ends. The CDR3 sequence is 13 residues long. Germline CDR1 and CDR2: SQVTM and ANQGSEA. The CDR3 DNA reads TGCAGCGTTGACTATTATGGTTACAATGAGCAGTTCTTC. Translation: CSVDYYGYNEQFF.

The CDR3 here is CASSPAQRGGTEAFF. The CDR3 coding sequence is TGTGCCAGCAGTCCCGCCCAGCGGGGCGGCACTGAAGCTTTCTTT. This sequence joins TRBV28 and TRBJ1-1; possibly TRBD1 for D (5 bases). Germline V gene data show CDR1 as MDHEN and CDR2 as SYDVKM. V was cut by 5 bases and J by 4 bases, with 17 bases left in between. The CDR3 is 15 amino acids.

The V gene is TRBV28, the J gene TRBJ1-4; 7 nucleotides agree with TRBD1. Looked up from germline, CDR1 is MDHEN and CDR2 is SYDVKM. This CDR3 comprises 14 residues. The V segment lost 6 bases and the J segment 8 bases; nucleotides outside the gene matches: 9. The CDR3 nucleotides are TGTGCCAGCAGCCCAACAGGGGAGAGGGAAAAACTGTTTTTT. Translated, it gives CASSPTGEREKLFF. Using reference TRBV28 and TRBJ1-4 for the parts outside the CDR3, the full variable domain is DVKVTQSSRYLVKRTGEKVFLECVQDMDHENMFWYRQDPGLGLRLIYFSYDVKMKEKGDIPEGYSVSREKKERFSLILESASTNQTSMYLCASSPTGEREKLFFGSGTQLSVL.

The CDR3, as DNA: TGTGCCTGGATATTTATCAACACCATATATTTT. This gives the protein CAWIFINTIYF. This chain uses TRBV30 with TRBJ1-3; D is uncertain. The germline gives CDR1 GTSNPN, CDR2 SVGIG (reference sequence). This CDR3 is 11 amino acids long. V shed 4 bases and J shed 7 bases, with 8 bases lying between them.

The rearrangement links TRBV5-1 to TRBJ2-1; 10 bases are shared with TRBD2. J lost 9 bases, V lost 0 bases, and 9 bases had no gene match. The CDR3 length is 16 residues. Germline V gene sequence: CDR1 SGHRS, CDR2 YFSETQ. In nucleotides, the CDR3 is TGCGCCAGCAGCTTGGATCCTAGCGGGAGAGGTGGTGAGCAGTTCTTC. Translated, it gives CASSLDPSGRGGEQFF.